The T cell receptor (beta chain) under discussion was sequenced for a study of T cells in narcolepsy. Germline V gene sequence: CDR1 LNHDA, CDR2 SQIVND (reference sequence). V was clipped by 7 bases and J by 1 base, with 11 bases between them. The CDR3 covers 14 residues. The method was immunoSEQ multiplex PCR; TCRdb's version includes in-frame clones alone and lacks a portion of them. This table holds approximately 25,000 clones, 55% to 80% found once. This clone was recorded only once. This receptor was obtained from a human donor in good health. Material for sequencing was memory (CD45RA-) CD4+ T cells from blood. The V gene is TRBV19, the J gene TRBJ1-5, with unresolved D. CDR3 amino acids: CASKIPGSNQPQHF. As DNA, the CDR3 is TGTGCCAGTAAAATTCCGGGAAGCAATCAGCCCCAGCATTTT. Filled out from reference TRBV19 and TRBJ1-5, the complete variable domain reads DGGITQSPKYLFRKEGQNVTLSCEQNLNHDAMYWYRQDPGQGLRLIYYSQIVNDFQKGDIAEGYSVSREKKESFPLTVTSAQKNPTAFYLCASKIPGSNQPQHFGDGTRLSIL.